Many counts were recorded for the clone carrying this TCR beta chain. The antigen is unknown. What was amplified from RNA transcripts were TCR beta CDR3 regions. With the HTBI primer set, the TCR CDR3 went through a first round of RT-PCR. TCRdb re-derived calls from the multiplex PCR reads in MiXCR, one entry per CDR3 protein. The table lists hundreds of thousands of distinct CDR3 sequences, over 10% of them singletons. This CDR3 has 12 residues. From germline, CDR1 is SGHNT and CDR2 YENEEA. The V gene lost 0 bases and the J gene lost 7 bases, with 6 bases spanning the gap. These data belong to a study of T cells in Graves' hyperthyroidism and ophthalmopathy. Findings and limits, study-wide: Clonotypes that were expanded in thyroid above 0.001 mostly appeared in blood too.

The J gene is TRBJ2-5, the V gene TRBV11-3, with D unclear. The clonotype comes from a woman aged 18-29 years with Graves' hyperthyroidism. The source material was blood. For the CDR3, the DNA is TGTGCCAGCAGCTTAGACTCCGGGACCCAGTACTTC. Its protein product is CASSLDSGTQYF. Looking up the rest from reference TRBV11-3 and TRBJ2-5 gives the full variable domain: EAGVVQSPRYKIIEKKQPVAFWCNPISGHNTLYWYLQNLGQGPELLIRYENEEAVDDSQLPKDRFSAERLKGVDSTLKIQPAELGDSAVYLCASSLDSGTQYFGPGTRLLVL.